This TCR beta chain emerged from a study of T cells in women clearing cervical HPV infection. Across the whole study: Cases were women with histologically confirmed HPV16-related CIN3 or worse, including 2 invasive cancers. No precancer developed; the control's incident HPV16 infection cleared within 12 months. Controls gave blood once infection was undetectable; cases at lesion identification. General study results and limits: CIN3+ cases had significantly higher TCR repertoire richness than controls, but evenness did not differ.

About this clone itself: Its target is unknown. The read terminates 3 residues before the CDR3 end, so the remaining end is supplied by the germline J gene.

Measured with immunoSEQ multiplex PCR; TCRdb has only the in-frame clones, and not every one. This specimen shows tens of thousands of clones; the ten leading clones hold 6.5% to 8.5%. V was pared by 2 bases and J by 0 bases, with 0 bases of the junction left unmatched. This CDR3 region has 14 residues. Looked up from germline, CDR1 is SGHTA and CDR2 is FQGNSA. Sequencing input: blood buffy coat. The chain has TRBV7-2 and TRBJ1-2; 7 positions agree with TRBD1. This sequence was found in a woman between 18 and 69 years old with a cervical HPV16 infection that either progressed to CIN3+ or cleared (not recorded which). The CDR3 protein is CASSLQGANYGYTF. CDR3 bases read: TGTGCCAGCAGCTTACAGGGGGCTAACTATGGC.